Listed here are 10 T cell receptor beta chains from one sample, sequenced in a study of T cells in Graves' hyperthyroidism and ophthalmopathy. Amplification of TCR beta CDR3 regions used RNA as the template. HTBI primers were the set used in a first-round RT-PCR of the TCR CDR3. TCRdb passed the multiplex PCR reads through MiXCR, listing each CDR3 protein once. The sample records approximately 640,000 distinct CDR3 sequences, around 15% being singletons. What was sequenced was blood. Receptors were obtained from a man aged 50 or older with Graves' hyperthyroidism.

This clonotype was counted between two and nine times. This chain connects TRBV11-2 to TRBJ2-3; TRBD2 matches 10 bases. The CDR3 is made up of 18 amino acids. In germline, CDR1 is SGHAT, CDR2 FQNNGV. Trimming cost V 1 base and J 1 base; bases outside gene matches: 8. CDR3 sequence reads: CASSLGLLAGDGTDTQYF. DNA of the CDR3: TGTGCCAGCAGCTTAGGCTTGCTAGCGGGAGACGGCACAGATACGCAGTATTTT.

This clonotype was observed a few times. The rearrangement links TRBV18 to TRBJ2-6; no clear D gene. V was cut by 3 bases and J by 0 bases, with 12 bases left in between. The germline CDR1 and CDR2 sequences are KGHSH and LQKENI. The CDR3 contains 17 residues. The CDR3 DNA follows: TGTGCCAGCTCACCCGCGTCGCGAAGCTCTGGGGCCAACGTCCTGACTTTC. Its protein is CASSPASRSSGANVLTF.

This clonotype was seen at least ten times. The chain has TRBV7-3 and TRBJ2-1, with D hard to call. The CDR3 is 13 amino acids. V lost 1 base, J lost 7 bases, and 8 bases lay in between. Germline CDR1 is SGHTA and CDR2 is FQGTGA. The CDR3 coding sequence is TGTGCCAGCAGCTTAAGTTGGGGTAATGAGCAGTTCTTC. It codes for CASSLSWGNEQFF.

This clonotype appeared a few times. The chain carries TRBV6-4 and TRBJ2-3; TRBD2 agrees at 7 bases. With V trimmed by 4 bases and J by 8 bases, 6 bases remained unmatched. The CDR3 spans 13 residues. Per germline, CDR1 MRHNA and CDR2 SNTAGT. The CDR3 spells CASSGEGIGTQYF. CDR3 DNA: TGTGCCAGCAGTGGGGAGGGAATCGGTACGCAGTATTTT.

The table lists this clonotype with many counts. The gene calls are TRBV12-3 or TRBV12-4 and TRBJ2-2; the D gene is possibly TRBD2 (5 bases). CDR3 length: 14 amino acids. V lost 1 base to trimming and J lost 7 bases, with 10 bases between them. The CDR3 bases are TGTGCCAGCAGTTTAGGGTTGGGGAGCGGGGAGCTGTTTTTT. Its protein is CASSLGLGSGELFF.

The CDR3 DNA follows: TGCAGTGCTGATACAGGGGGCGACGATTCACCCCTCCACTTT. Translated: CSADTGGDDSPLHF. V and J are TRBV20-1 and TRBJ1-6; 9 bases fit TRBD1. CDR1 and CDR2 from the germline V gene are DFQATT and SNEGSKA (reference sequence). The CDR3 extends over 14 amino acids. V shed 5 bases, J shed 8 bases, and the junction held 7 bases outside the gene matches.

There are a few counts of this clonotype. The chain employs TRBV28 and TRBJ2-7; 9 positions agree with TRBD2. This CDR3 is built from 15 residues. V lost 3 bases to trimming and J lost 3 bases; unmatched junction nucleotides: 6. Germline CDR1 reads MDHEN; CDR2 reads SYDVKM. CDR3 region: CASSFGVAGDYEQYF. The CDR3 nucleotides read TGTGCCAGCAGTTTCGGGGTAGCGGGAGACTACGAGCAGTACTTC.

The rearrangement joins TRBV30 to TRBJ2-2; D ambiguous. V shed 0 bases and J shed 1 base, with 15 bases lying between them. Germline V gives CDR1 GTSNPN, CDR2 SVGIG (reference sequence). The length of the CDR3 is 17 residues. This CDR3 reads CAWSVYRRRMNTGELFF. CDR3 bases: TGTGCCTGGAGTGTATACCGAAGAAGGATGAACACCGGGGAGCTGTTTTTT.

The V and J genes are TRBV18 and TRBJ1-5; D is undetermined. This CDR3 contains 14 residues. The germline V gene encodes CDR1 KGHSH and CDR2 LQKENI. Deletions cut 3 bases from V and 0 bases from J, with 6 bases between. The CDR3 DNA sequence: TGTGCCAGCTCACCCTCGGATAGCAATCAGCCCCAGCATTTT. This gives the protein CASSPSDSNQPQHF.

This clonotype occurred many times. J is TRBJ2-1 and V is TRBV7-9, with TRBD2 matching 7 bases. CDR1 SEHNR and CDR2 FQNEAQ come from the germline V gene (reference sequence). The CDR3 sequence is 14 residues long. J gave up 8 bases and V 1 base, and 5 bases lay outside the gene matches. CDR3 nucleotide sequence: TGTGCCAGCAGCTTAGTTGGTAGCGGGTATGAGCAGTTCTTC. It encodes CASSLVGSGYEQFF.